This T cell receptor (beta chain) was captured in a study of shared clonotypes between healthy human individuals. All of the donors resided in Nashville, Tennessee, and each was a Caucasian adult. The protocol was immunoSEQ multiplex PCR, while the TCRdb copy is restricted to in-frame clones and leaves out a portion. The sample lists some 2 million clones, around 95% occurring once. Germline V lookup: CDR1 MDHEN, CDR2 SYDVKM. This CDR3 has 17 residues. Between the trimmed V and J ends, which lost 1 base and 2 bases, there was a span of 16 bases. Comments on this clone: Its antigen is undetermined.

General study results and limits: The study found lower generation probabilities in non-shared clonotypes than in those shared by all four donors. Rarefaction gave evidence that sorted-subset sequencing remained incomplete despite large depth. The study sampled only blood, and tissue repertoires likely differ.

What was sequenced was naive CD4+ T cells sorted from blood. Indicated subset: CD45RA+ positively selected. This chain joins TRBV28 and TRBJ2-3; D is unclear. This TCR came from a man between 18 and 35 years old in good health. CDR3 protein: CASSLLSEGSVTDTQYF. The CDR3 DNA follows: TGTGCCAGCAGTTTATTGTCTGAAGGGTCAGTCACAGATACGCAGTATTTT. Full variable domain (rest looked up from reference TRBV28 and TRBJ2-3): DVKVTQSSRYLVKRTGEKVFLECVQDMDHENMFWYRQDPGLGLRLIYFSYDVKMKEKGDIPEGYSVSREKKERFSLILESASTNQTSMYLCASSLLSEGSVTDTQYFGPGTRLTVL.